The 27 T cell receptor beta chains below were found in one sample sequenced in a study of blood T cell repertoires in COVID-19. Assay: immunoSEQ multiplex PCR; the TCRdb copy retains only in-frame clones and omits some. The table lists roughly 220,000 clones, about 80% of them singletons, with approximately 15% in the top ten. Sequencing was done on a sample of PBMCs or T cells enriched from blood (not recorded which). The receptors here all came from a man aged 40-55 years who had recovered from COVID-19.

The genes are TRBV7-8 and TRBJ2-3; D uncertain. The germline CDR1 and CDR2 sequences are SGHVS and FQNEAQ. CDR3 length: 13 residues. V lost 2 bases to trimming and J lost 4 bases, with 7 bases between them. The CDR3 protein is CASSLNIADTQYF. CDR3 coding DNA: TGTGCCAGCAGCTTAAATATCGCAGATACGCAGTATTTT.

A few counts support this clone. The genes are TRBV10-1 and TRBJ1-2, with D hard to call. Germline loops: CDR1 WNHNN, CDR2 SYGVQD (reference sequence). The CDR3 extends over 13 amino acids. Trimming stripped 2 bases from V and 2 bases from J, with 6 bases between. The CDR3 loop reads CASSEARNYGYTF. For the CDR3, the DNA is TGCGCCAGCAGTGAGGCCAGAAACTATGGCTACACCTTC.

This rearrangement joins TRBV6-4 to TRBJ2-1, with TRBD2 matching 9 bases. There are 15 residues in the CDR3. Germline CDR1 MRHNA, CDR2 SNTAGT. Trimming cost V 3 bases and J 0 bases; bases outside gene matches: 0. The CDR3 sequence: CASSELAGSYNEQFF. DNA of the CDR3: TGTGCCAGCAGTGAACTAGCGGGCTCCTACAATGAGCAGTTCTTC.

The chain uses TRBV25-1 and TRBJ1-2, with TRBD1 matching over 7 bases. Germline V gene sequence: CDR1 MGHDK, CDR2 SYGVNS. This CDR3 is built from 13 residues. V was clipped by 4 bases and J by 6 bases; unmatched bases: 5. The CDR3, as DNA: TGTGCCAGCAGTGGACAGGGATTAAATGGCTACACCTTC. This sequence encodes CASSGQGLNGYTF.

The J gene is TRBJ1-2, the V gene TRBV5-5; 7 positions agree with TRBD1. The CDR3 is 13 residues long. Germline trimming cut 2 bases from V and 5 bases from J; bases unmatched to any gene: 3. The germline CDR1 and CDR2 sequences are SGHKS and YYEKEE (reference sequence). The CDR3 DNA sequence: TGTGCCAGCAGCTTAACAGGGGTATATGGCTACACCTTC. Translated: CASSLTGVYGYTF.

CDR3 residues: CASSYSNGGDTGELFF. The CDR3 nucleotides are TGTGCCAGCAGTTACTCGAACGGAGGGGACACCGGGGAGCTGTTTTTT. This chain links TRBV6-5 with TRBJ2-2, with D perhaps TRBD2 (6 bases). V lost 0 bases and J 3 bases, leaving 11 bases between the germline ends. The V gene's germline CDR1 is MNHEY and CDR2 SVGAGI. The CDR3 is made up of 16 amino acids.

J is TRBJ2-2 and V is TRBV5-4; a possible D gene is TRBD1 (5 bases). The CDR3 spans 15 residues. Between the trimmed V and J ends, which lost 3 bases and 0 bases, there was a span of 9 bases. The V gene's germline CDR1 is SGHNT and CDR2 YYREEE (reference sequence). The DNA for the CDR3 is TGTGCCAGCAGCTCGACCAGGGCGAACACCGGGGAGCTGTTTTTT. This codes for CASSSTRANTGELFF.

V usage is TRBV3-1 (or the pseudogene TRBV3-2) and J usage is TRBJ2-3, with D hard to call. Trimming pared 1 base from V and 5 bases from J, leaving 10 bases between. In germline, CDR1 is LGHDT, CDR2 YNNKEL (reference sequence). The CDR3 covers 14 residues. The CDR3 here is CASSQVALVDTQYF. DNA for the CDR3: TGTGCCAGCAGCCAAGTCGCGCTTGTAGATACGCAGTATTTT.

V usage is TRBV7-3 and J usage is TRBJ2-1, with 14 nucleotides matching TRBD2. J was trimmed by 9 bases and V by 5 bases; bases with no gene match: 6. The CDR3 covers 15 residues. Germline CDR1 is SGHTA and CDR2 is FQGTGA. The CDR3 protein is CASSQGLAGVGEQFF. The CDR3 DNA follows: TGTGCCAGCAGCCAGGGACTAGCGGGAGTGGGTGAGCAGTTCTTC.

The chain recombines TRBV7-2 with TRBJ2-3; 15 nucleotides match TRBD2. The CDR3 has 18 residues. The trim removed 1 base at V and 5 bases at J, leaving 7 bases unmatched. Germline assignment: CDR1 SGHTA and CDR2 FQGNSA. The CDR3 coding sequence is TGTGCCAGCAGCTTAGGGACTAGCGGGGGGGCCCGTGGAGATACGCAGTATTTT. This codes for CASSLGTSGGARGDTQYF.

The chain has TRBV30 and TRBJ1-6, with a weak D call TRBD1 (6 bases). Germline CDR1 reads GTSNPN; CDR2 reads SVGIG (reference sequence). CDR3 length: 13 amino acids. Trimming shortened V by 4 bases and J by 4 bases, and 8 bases separated the two germline ends. CDR3 nucleotides: TGTGCCTGGATGACAGGTTATAATTCACCCCTCCACTTT. Translation gives CAWMTGYNSPLHF.

The chain is built from TRBV29-1 and TRBJ1-2; TRBD1 might be the D (5 bases). Per the germline V gene, CDR1 is SQVTM and CDR2 is ANQGSEA. There are 13 residues in the CDR3. V lost 7 bases and J lost 4, with 16 bases in between. CDR3 DNA: TGCAGCGCAGTTTTGGGGGGAACCTATGGCTACACCTTC. This codes for CSAVLGGTYGYTF.

V gene TRBV28 combines with J gene TRBJ1-5, with D perhaps matching TRBD1 (6 bases). The germline V gene encodes CDR1 MDHEN and CDR2 SYDVKM. The length of the CDR3 is 15 residues. V was shortened by 6 bases and J by 0 bases, with 12 bases between the two germline ends. CDR3 residues: CASSPTGSSNQPQHF. In DNA form, the CDR3 reads TGTGCCAGCAGCCCCACAGGGTCTAGCAATCAGCCCCAGCATTTT.

This chain uses TRBV6-5 with TRBJ2-7, with D maybe TRBD1 (5 bases). V was pared by 4 bases and J by 2 bases, with 12 bases between. The CDR3 spans 14 residues. Per the germline V gene, CDR1 is MNHEY and CDR2 is SVGAGI. CDR3 sequence: CASSWRQSAYEQYF. CDR3 DNA sequence: TGTGCCAGCAGTTGGCGACAGTCAGCCTACGAGCAGTACTTC.

This clone came up a few times. The chain uses TRBV6-5 and TRBJ1-3; D remains unclear. The CDR3 runs 15 residues. V lost 4 bases and J 0 bases, leaving 10 bases between the germline ends. The germline V gene has CDR1 MNHEY and CDR2 SVGAGI. The CDR3 loop is CASSSTHNSGNTIYF. The CDR3 nucleotides read TGTGCCAGCAGTTCGACTCATAACTCTGGAAACACCATATATTTT.

The V gene is TRBV2, the J gene TRBJ2-7, with 8 bases lining up with TRBD1. Germline CDR1 and CDR2: SNHLY and FYNNEI. The junction had 8 bases not matched to a gene; V was cut back by 5 bases and J by 5 bases. The length of the CDR3 is 14 residues. The CDR3 DNA sequence: TGTGCCAGCAGTACTCCCGGACAGGGCCACGAGCAGTACTTC. It encodes CASSTPGQGHEQYF.

This chain joins TRBV28 and TRBJ2-7; 12 bases are a match to TRBD2. This CDR3 has 15 amino acids. In germline, CDR1 is MDHEN, CDR2 SYDVKM. The V and J ends lost 6 bases and 4 bases, in that order; junction bases with no gene match: 7. CDR3 bases: TGTGCCAGCAGCTCCCTAGCGGGGGGGCGGTACGAGCAGTACTTC. Its protein product is CASSSLAGGRYEQYF.

The genes are TRBV5-4 and TRBJ1-2; 7 nucleotides agree with TRBD1. CDR1 and CDR2 (germline): SGHNT, YYREEE (reference sequence). This CDR3 region has 14 residues. V shed 6 bases, J shed 7 bases, and the junction held 12 bases outside the gene matches. The CDR3 nucleotides read TGTGCCAGCACCCCCGACAGGGTAGTGATTGGCTACACCTTC. Protein sequence: CASTPDRVVIGYTF.

This chain connects TRBV7-2 to TRBJ1-2, with 7 bases that match TRBD1. Germline trimming cut 5 bases from V and 5 bases from J; bases unmatched to any gene: 8. CDR3 length: 14 amino acids. Germline CDR1 and CDR2: SGHTA and FQGNSA. The DNA of the CDR3 is TGTGCCAGCAGCCCCACTACAGGGGTTTATGGCTACACCTTC. Translated, it gives CASSPTTGVYGYTF.

This sequence joins TRBV18 and TRBJ2-1, with D possibly matching TRBD1 (5 bases). This CDR3 is 13 amino acids long. Trimming removed 6 bases at V and 7 bases at J, with 13 bases between. Germline lookup yields CDR1 KGHSH and CDR2 LQKENI. The CDR3 DNA sequence: TGTGCCAGCTCCGGACCCTCAGGGAATGAGCAGTTCTTC. It codes for CASSGPSGNEQFF.

The J gene is TRBJ2-1, the V gene TRBV28; D gene ambiguous. This CDR3 comprises 11 residues. The germline V gene encodes CDR1 MDHEN and CDR2 SYDVKM. Trimming shortened V by 7 bases and J by 7 bases, and 8 bases separated the two germline ends. The CDR3 spells CASKYENEQFF. The CDR3 nucleotides read TGTGCCAGCAAGTACGAGAATGAGCAGTTCTTC.

The chain links TRBV5-1 to TRBJ2-1; tentatively, D is TRBD2 (6 bases). Trimming stripped 5 bases from V and 7 bases from J, with 10 bases between. Per germline, CDR1 SGHRS and CDR2 YFSETQ. There are 12 residues in the CDR3. This chain's CDR3 is CASSYLANEQFF. The CDR3 DNA follows: TGCGCCAGCAGTTATCTAGCGAATGAGCAGTTCTTC.

The V and J genes are TRBV4-2 and TRBJ2-1, with 7 bases matching TRBD1. Losses at the gene ends were 4 bases for V and 7 bases for J; bases not matched to a gene: 10. Germline V lookup: CDR1 LGHNA, CDR2 YNFKEQ. The CDR3 spans 15 residues. CDR3 DNA sequence: TGTGCCAGCAGCCCCGACAGGGCGTTTATGAATGAGCAGTTCTTC. Translated, it gives CASSPDRAFMNEQFF.

The V gene is TRBV5-4, the J gene TRBJ1-2; TRBD1 matches at 9 bases. Trimming removed 4 bases from V and 0 bases from J; junction bases left unmatched: 7. The CDR3 sequence is 16 residues long. From germline, CDR1 is SGHNT and CDR2 YYREEE (reference sequence). The CDR3 DNA follows: TGTGCCAGCAGCCCCGGGACAGGGAAGTCTAACTATGGCTACACCTTC. This translates into CASSPGTGKSNYGYTF. Based on the CDR3 plus reference TRBV5-4 and TRBJ1-2, the full variable domain is ETGVTQSPTHLIKTRGQQVTLRCSSQSGHNTVSWYQQALGQGPQFIFQYYREEENGRGNFPPRFSGLQFPNYSSELNVNALELDDSALYLCASSPGTGKSNYGYTFGSGTRLTVV.

This clone was seen a few times. The CDR3 nucleotides read TGTGCCAGCAGACTGTTCTATGGCTACACCTTC. It codes for CASRLFYGYTF. The J gene is TRBJ1-2, the V gene TRBV28; D unclear. CDR1 is MDHEN and CDR2 is SYDVKM in the germline V gene. Trimming cost V 6 bases and J 4 bases, with 6 bases left between them. The CDR3 extends over 11 amino acids.

This clone has just a few counts. This chain uses TRBV3-1 (or the pseudogene TRBV3-2) with TRBJ2-7, with 7 bases that match TRBD1. The CDR3 contains 13 residues. Germline CDR1 and CDR2: LGHDT and YNNKEL (reference sequence). With 4 bases clipped from V and 7 bases from J, the junction kept 7 bases outside the gene matches. DNA for the CDR3: TGTGCCAGCAGCCGGGACAGATTGAGGGAGCAGTACTTC. Its protein product is CASSRDRLREQYF.

This chain joins TRBV6-1 and TRBJ2-1; TRBD2 agrees at 8 bases. This CDR3 is 14 amino acids long. V lost 1 base and J lost 9; bases outside the gene matches: 5. CDR1 is MNHNS and CDR2 is SASEGT in the germline V gene. The DNA for the CDR3 is TGTGCCAGCAGTGAAGGCAGCGGGGGTGGTGAGCAGTTCTTC. Amino acid sequence: CASSEGSGGGEQFF.